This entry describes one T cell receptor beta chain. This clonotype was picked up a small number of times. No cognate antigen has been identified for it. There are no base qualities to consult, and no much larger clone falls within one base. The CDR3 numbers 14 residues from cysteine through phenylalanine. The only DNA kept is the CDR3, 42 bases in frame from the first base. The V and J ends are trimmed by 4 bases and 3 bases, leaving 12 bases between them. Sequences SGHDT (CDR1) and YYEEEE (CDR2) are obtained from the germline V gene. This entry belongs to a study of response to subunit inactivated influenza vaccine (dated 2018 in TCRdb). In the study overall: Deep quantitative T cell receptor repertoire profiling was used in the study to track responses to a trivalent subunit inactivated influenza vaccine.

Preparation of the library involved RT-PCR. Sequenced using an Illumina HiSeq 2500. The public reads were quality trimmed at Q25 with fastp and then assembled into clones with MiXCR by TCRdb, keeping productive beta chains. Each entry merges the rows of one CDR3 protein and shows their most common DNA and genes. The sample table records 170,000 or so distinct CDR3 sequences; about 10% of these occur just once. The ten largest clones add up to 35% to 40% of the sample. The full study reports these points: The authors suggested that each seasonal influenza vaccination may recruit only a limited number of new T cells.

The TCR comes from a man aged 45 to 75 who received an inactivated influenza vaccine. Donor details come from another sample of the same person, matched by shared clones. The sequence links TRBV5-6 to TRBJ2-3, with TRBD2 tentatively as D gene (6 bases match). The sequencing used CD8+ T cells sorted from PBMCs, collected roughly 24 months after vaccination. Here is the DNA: TGTGCCAGCAGCGGGGCACTAGCTACAGATACGCAGTATTTT. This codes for CASSGALATDTQYF.